This T cell receptor beta chain was sequenced in a study of shared clonotypes between healthy human individuals (dated by TCRdb to about 2020). Background on the whole study: The cohort included a few men and a couple of women between 18 and 49 years of age. To increase sequencing depth and limit assay-specific biases, different laboratories used diverse techniques to prepare libraries and sequence TCR repertoires. Leukapheresis yielded between about 0.94 and 8.9 billion PBMCs per donor. Blood TCR repertoires of a handful of healthy adults were deeply sequenced to estimate repertoire size and the extent of clonotype sharing between individuals. For each donor, CD4 naive and CD4 memory were each run on three plates, CD8 naive on two plates, and CD8 memory on one plate.

The donors were healthy, HIV-negative adults who had no recently reported acute infections or vaccinations. Every donor was a Caucasian adult living in Nashville, Tennessee, USA. Magnetic negative selection was used to enrich CD4+ T cells, after which naive cells were positively selected on CD45RA and the negative fraction became the memory subset. After blood collection by leukapheresis, PBMCs were isolated using Ficoll-Histopaque density gradient centrifugation and then cryopreserved in the vapor phase of liquid nitrogen. Analytical flow cytometry was used to check the purity and quantity of every magnetically sorted T cell population. From each sorted fraction, genomic DNA was isolated and quantified by UV absorbance on a Nanodrop 2000c. Using the deep immunoSEQ assay, multiplex PCR amplified TCR CDR3 regions from genomic DNA. Genomic DNA extracted from each cell subset was distributed evenly over all wells of several immunoSEQ 96-well plates, and each plate served as one replicate. Each replicate PCR for sorted subsets received roughly 0.2 ug genomic DNA, equal to around 32,000 T cell genomes. The purified libraries were quantified using a Qubit 3.0 fluorometer, sized with a Bioanalyzer 2100, and then quantified again using the KAPA Library Quantification kit. Each immunoSEQ 96-well plate was sequenced on its own single-read 150-cycle Illumina NextSeq 550 flow cell. In the original analysis: Because the immunoSEQ output included only junctional sequences and no quality scores, the filtering could not be the same as the filtering used for full-length reads. Sequences were annotated with PyIR, a Python wrapper for IgBLAST v1.9, using IMGT germline references to assign V/J genes and CDR3. Reads were filtered out if the reads had weak V/J assignments (E-value above 1e-6), no CDR3, stop codons, out-of-frame junctions, or ambiguous translated residues. A V3J clonotype was defined by an identical inferred V gene, J gene, and CDR3 amino acid sequence. The percentage overlap between two repertoires was calculated by dividing the number of shared unique clonotypes by the size of the smaller repertoire. Richness of each repertoire was evaluated using RTK rarefaction, the Chao1 estimator, and Recon v2.1 estimates of unobserved clonotypes. Generation probabilities for all TCRbeta clonotypes obtained by the gDNA method from a handful of donors were computed using OLGA. TCRdb stores this immuneACCESS table with in-frame sequences only. Part of the clones is absent; in the studies checked, under half of the shortfall reflects unresolved V genes, and no reason is known for the rest. V and J calls and clone size are copied from that table; D and trimming were computed from the DNA. This sample is represented by hundreds of thousands of clones; less than 98% of them were singletons. The ten biggest clones cover 0.057% of the sample.

Study-wide findings and limitations: The small number of donors limited the genetic and exposure-history diversity represented. Pairwise subsampling indicated that sequencing depth was expected to affect the degree of clonotype sharing among donors. Sampling was restricted to blood, and TCR repertoires in tissues likely differ from the TCR repertoires found in blood. Compared with non-shared clonotypes, clonotypes shared by all four sorted-subset donors had higher generation probabilities. About 4.5% of naive CD4, 3.5% of naive CD8, 2.3% of memory CD4, and about 0.4% of memory CD8 clonotypes were shared across several donors. Rarefaction of sorted-subset datasets indicated incomplete sequencing despite the large sequencing depth. Estimated clonotype richness was generally larger for naive than for memory subsets.

CDR1 and CDR2, per the germline V gene, are SGHAT and FQNNGV. Trimming accounts for 5 bases at V and 0 bases at J, while the number of junction bases matched to no gene is 8. The CDR3 spans 17 residues, from the cysteine through the phenylalanine. Of the read, only the CDR3 DNA is kept; its 51 bases are in frame from base 1. A word on this clone: Its binding antigen is unknown. There are no base qualities to consult, and no much larger clone falls within one base.

Sequenced sample: naive CD4+ T cells sorted from blood. Interpreted using the paper, the cell subset or site label stands for: CD45RA+ positively selected. The sequence was collected from a woman in her 30s in good health. Rearrangement joined TRBV11-2 to TRBJ2-1, with TRBD2 matching 9 junction bases. The encoded CDR3 is CASSPRLAESSYNEQFF. The bases are TGTGCCAGCAGCCCCCGACTAGCGGAGAGCTCCTACAATGAGCAGTTCTTC.